This TCR beta chain originates from a study of beta chain features in type 1 diabetes. This clone was observed a few times. Germline CDR1 SGHRS, CDR2 YFSETQ. This CDR3 has 14 amino acids. Trimming pared 0 bases from V and 6 bases from J, leaving 13 bases between. Investigators reverse transcribed all isolated RNA, so they sequenced expressed TCRB transcripts. Repertoires were generated with immunoSEQ multiplex PCR, while TCRdb's copy carries only in-frame clones and drops some. This table has 390,000 or so clones, more than 11% appearing once. The J gene is TRBJ2-7, the V gene TRBV5-1; D possibly corresponds to TRBD2 (5 bases). This TCR derives from a man aged 25-40 years in good health. Source material: naive CD4+ T cells from blood. CDR3 loop: CASSLAGVSREQYF. Here the CDR3 DNA reads TGCGCCAGCAGCTTGGCCGGGGTTTCCCGCGAGCAGTACTTC.